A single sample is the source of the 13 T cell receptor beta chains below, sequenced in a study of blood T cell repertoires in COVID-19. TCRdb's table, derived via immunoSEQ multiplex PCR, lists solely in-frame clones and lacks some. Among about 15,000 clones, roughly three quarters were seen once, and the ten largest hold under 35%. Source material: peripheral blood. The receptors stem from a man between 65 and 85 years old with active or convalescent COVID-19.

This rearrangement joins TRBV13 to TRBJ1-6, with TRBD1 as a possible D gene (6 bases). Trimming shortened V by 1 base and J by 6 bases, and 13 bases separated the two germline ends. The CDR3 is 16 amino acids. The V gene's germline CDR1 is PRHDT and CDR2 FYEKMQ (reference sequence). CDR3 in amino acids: CASSLEGGALNSPLHF. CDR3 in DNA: TGTGCCAGCAGCTTAGAGGGGGGGGCCCTTAATTCACCCCTCCACTTT.

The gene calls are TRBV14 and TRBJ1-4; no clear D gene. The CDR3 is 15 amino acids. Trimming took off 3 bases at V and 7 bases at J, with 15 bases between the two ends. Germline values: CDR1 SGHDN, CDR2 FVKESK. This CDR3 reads CASSHLDRGSEKLFF. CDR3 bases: TGTGCCAGCAGCCACCTAGACCGAGGGTCTGAAAAACTGTTTTTT.

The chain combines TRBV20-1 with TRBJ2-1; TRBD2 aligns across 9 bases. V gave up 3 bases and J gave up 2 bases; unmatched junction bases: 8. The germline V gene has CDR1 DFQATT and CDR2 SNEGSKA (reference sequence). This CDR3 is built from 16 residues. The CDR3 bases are TGCAGTGCTAGTCCATTAGCGGGAGTCACCTACAATGAGCAGTTCTTC. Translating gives CSASPLAGVTYNEQFF.

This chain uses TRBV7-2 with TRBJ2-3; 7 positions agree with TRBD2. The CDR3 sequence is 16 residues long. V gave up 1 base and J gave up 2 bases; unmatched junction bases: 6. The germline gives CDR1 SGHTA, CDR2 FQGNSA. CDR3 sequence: CASSLGAGTHTDTQYF. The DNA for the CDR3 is TGTGCCAGCAGCTTAGGAGCGGGGACCCACACAGATACGCAGTATTTT.

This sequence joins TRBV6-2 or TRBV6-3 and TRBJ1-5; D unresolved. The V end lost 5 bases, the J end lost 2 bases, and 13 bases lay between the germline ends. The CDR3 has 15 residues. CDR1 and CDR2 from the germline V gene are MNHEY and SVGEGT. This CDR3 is CASSTVGVGNQPQHF. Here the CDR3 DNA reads TGTGCCAGCAGTACAGTCGGGGTGGGCAATCAGCCCCAGCATTTT.

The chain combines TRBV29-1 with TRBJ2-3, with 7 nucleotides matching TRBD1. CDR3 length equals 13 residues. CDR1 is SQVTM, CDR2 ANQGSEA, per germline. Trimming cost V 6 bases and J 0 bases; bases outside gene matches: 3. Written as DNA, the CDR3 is TGCAGCGTCCCGGGACAGAGCACAGATACGCAGTATTTT. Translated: CSVPGQSTDTQYF.

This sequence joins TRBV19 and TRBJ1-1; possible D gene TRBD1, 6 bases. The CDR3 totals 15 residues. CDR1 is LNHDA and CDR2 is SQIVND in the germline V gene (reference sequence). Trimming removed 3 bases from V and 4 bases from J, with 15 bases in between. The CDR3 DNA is TGTGCCAGTAGTATTAGGGGGGGTAGAGGCACTGAAGCTTTCTTT. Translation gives CASSIRGGRGTEAFF.

CDR3 nucleotides: TGCGCCAGCAGCCAACTAGCGGGCACCAATGAAAAACTGTTTTTT. Translation: CASSQLAGTNEKLFF. This chain links TRBV4-3 with TRBJ1-4; no definite D call. Trimming took off 2 bases at V and 5 bases at J, with 12 bases between the two ends. The germline V gene has CDR1 LGHNA and CDR2 YSLEER. The CDR3 consists of 15 residues.

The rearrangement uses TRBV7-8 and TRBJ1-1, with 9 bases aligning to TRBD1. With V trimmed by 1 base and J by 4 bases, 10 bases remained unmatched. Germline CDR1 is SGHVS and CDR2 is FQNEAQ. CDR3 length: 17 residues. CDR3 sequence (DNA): TGTGCCAGCAGCTTAGAGACCGGGACAGGGTGGAGCACTGAAGCTTTCTTT. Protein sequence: CASSLETGTGWSTEAFF.

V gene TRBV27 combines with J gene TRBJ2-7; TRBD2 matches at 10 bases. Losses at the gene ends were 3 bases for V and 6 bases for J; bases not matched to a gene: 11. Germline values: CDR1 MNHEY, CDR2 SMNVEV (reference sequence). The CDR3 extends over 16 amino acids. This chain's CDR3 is CASSLRAGGLSGEQYF. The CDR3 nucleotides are TGTGCCAGCAGTTTGAGAGCGGGAGGGTTGTCTGGCGAGCAGTACTTC.

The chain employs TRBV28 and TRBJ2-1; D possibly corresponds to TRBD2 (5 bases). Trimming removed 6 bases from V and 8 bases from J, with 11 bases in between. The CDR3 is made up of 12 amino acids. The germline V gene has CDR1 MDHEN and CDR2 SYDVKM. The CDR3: CASSPGGHEQFF. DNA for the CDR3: TGTGCCAGCAGCCCCGGCGGGCATGAGCAGTTCTTC. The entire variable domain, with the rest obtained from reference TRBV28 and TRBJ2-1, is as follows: DVKVTQSSRYLVKRTGEKVFLECVQDMDHENMFWYRQDPGLGLRLIYFSYDVKMKEKGDIPEGYSVSREKKERFSLILESASTNQTSMYLCASSPGGHEQFFGPGTRLTVL.

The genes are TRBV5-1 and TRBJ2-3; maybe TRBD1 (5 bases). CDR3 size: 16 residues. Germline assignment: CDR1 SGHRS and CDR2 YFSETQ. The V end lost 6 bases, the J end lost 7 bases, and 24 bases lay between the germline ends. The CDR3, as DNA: TGCGCCAGCAACCCAGACACCGTTGGGGCGAGTAATACGCAGTATTTT. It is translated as CASNPDTVGASNTQYF.

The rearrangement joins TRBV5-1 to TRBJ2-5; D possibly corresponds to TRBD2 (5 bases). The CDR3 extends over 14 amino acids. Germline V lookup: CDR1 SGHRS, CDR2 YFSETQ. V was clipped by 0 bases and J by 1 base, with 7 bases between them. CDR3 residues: CASSLAAGQETQYF. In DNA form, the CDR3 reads TGCGCCAGCAGCTTGGCCGCGGGCCAAGAGACCCAGTACTTC.